This T cell receptor (beta chain) was identified during a study of a mutant IDH1 vaccine in newly diagnosed glioma. Looking at the study overall: Treated patients showed a male proportion of roughly 60%, a female proportion of roughly 38%, and a mean age of approximately 40 years. Patients previously underwent radiotherapy, temozolomide, or both, and most underwent both. Study results and caveats: Among patients, around 93% showed immune responses induced by the vaccine. Among top peripheral T cell clonotypes, changes seemed unrelated to pseudoprogression.

The method was immunoSEQ multiplex PCR; TCRdb's version includes in-frame clones alone and lacks a portion of them. The sample shows roughly 68,000 clones, about four fifths of them seen only once. A word on this clone: Its antigen is not identified.

Per germline, CDR1 LGHNA and CDR2 YNFKEQ. V was trimmed by 1 base and J by 5 bases, leaving 23 bases between them. This CDR3 spans 18 amino acids. As to time point: baseline, week 1 (first vaccination visit). The treatment denotes: pre-vaccination baseline after standard-of-care therapy. The source was PBMCs, collected from a glioma patient treated with radiotherapy, temozolomide or both. The chain has TRBV4-2 and TRBJ2-5; D may be TRBD2 (6 bases). This TCR came from a man between 50 and 59 years old with glioma. The CDR3 DNA follows: TGTGCCAGCAGCCAAGGGGGCAACCGGGACTTTTTTCCGGAGACCCAGTACTTC. It specifies CASSQGGNRDFFPETQYF.